This T cell receptor (beta chain) was profiled in a study of cytomegalovirus exposure and HLA in healthy donors. V lost 5 bases and J lost 4; bases outside the gene matches: 8. The CDR3 contains 16 residues. The germline V gene has CDR1 SGHAT and CDR2 FQDESV (reference sequence). In the PCR, 60 Vbeta and 13 Jbeta primers were used. Measured with immunoSEQ multiplex PCR; TCRdb has only the in-frame clones, and not every one. The profile shows some 84,000 clones, around 80% of them singletons. Healthy bone marrow donors made up the donors. In the case of this clone: Its specificity is not known.

Overall study results and limits: Presence/absence analyses assumed roughly uniform sequencing depth across donors. Later, TCR association rates were found to vary by HLA locus, highest for DRB1 and lowest for HLA-C.

V gene TRBV11-1 combines with J gene TRBJ1-1, with 12 bases matching TRBD1. What was sequenced was PBMCs. This sequence was found in a male donor in good health and CMV-seropositive. As DNA, the CDR3 is TGTGCCAGCAGCCACCGGGACAGGGGGCTGAGCACTGAAGCTTTCTTT. It yields the protein CASSHRDRGLSTEAFF. The full variable domain, in which reference TRBV11-1 and TRBJ1-1 provide the parts outside the CDR3, is EAEVAQSPRYKITEKSQAVAFWCDPISGHATLYWYRQILGQGPELLVQFQDESVVDDSQLPKDRFSAERLKGVDSTLKIQPAELGDSAMYLCASSHRDRGLSTEAFFGQGTRLTVV.